Listed below are T cell receptor beta chains from one sample, sequenced in a study of T cell repertoires in cytomegalovirus infection. Each CDR3 protein gets one entry after TCRdb re-called the reads with MiXCR. The sample consists of about 680,000 distinct CDR3 sequences, 20% to 25% of them appearing once. The sequenced sample was CD8+ T cells from PBMCs. The receptors originated from a human donor in good health (CMV status not recorded). Some clones in this sample may be carry-over from other donors' samples. Each CDR3 is given with its conserved first and last residue. Each record gives: J gene, clone size, V gene, D gene, CDR3 protein, CDR3 DNA. A D gene is named only where the DNA matches it firmly. A clone size is listed for some rows: how often the clone was seen (once, few, many), or a class if it is expanded.

>TRBJ2-5|many|TRBV7-8|-
CASSLEVMEPLAQYF
TGTGCCAGCAGCTTAGAGGTTATGGAGCCTCTGGCGCAGTACTTC
>TRBJ1-6|many|TRBV28|-
CASKSSSTSPLHF
TGTGCCAGCAAGAGTAGCTCCACTTCACCCCTCCACTTT
>TRBJ1-2|few|TRBV29-1|-
CSVVRPQTNYGYTF
TGCAGCGTTGTAAGACCGCAAACTAACTATGGCTACACCTTC
>TRBJ1-5|few|TRBV6-5|TRBD1
CASSEDRGRIDQPQHF
TGTGCCAGCAGTGAGGACAGGGGGCGCATTGATCAGCCCCAGCATTTT
>TRBJ1-4|-|TRBV13|-
CASSFSGNEKLFF
TGTGCCAGCAGCTTCAGTGGAAATGAAAAACTGTTTTTT
>TRBJ2-7|few|TRBV7-9|-
CASSTPGQPYEQYF
TGTGCCAGCAGCACCCCGGGACAACCTTACGAGCAGTACTTC
>TRBJ2-7|-|TRBV7-9|-
CASSLGEETYEQYF
TGTGCCAGCAGCTTAGGGGAAGAAACCTACGAGCAGTACTTC
>TRBJ2-3|-|TRBV5-4|-
CASSPRGTSTDTQYF
TGTGCCAGCAGCCCCCGGGGGACTAGCACAGATACGCAGTATTTT
>TRBJ1-1|-|TRBV6-5|TRBD1
CASSPLLAGGLGTEAFF
TGTGCCAGCAGCCCTCTACTGGCAGGGGGCTTAGGCACTGAAGCTTTCTTT
>TRBJ2-1|few|TRBV6-6|-
CATELGTKDNEQFF
TGTGCCACCGAACTCGGGACGAAAGACAATGAGCAGTTCTTC
>TRBJ2-5|many|TRBV28|TRBD1
CASSLRDSLVGVNPQETQYF
TGTGCCAGCAGTTTGAGGGACAGCTTGGTGGGGGTCAATCCCCAAGAGACCCAGTACTTC
>TRBJ1-2|-|TRBV29-1|-
CSVYLTDRRFGYTF
TGCAGCGTCTATTTGACCGACAGGCGCTTTGGCTACACCTTC
>TRBJ2-2|many|TRBV14|-
CASGPRGGELFF
TGTGCCAGCGGCCCCAGGGGCGGGGAGCTGTTTTTT
>TRBJ2-2|-|TRBV29-1|TRBD1
CSVPEQGAGELFF
TGCAGCGTTCCGGAACAGGGGGCCGGGGAGCTGTTTTTT
>TRBJ2-1|many|TRBV28|-
CASSFNLRGPGFF
TGTGCCAGCAGTTTTAATTTACGGGGGCCCGGGTTCTTC
>TRBJ2-6|-|TRBV18|TRBD1
CASSPDPDREHSGANVLTF
TGTGCCAGCTCACCGGACCCAGACAGGGAGCACTCTGGGGCCAACGTCCTGACTTTC
>TRBJ1-2|few|TRBV28|-
CASNAAAYGYTF
TGTGCCAGCAATGCTGCCGCCTATGGCTACACCTTC
>TRBJ1-5|-|TRBV19|TRBD1
CASRDRGVQPQHF
TGTGCCAGCAGAGACAGGGGTGTTCAGCCCCAGCATTTT
>TRBJ2-3|-|TRBV20-1|TRBD2
CSGVLAGDTDTQYF
TGCAGTGGCGTACTAGCGGGGGACACAGATACGCAGTATTTT
>TRBJ2-1|many|TRBV5-1|-
CASSLTRNEQFF
TGCGCCAGCAGCTTGACCCGGAATGAGCAGTTCTTC
>TRBJ1-5|-|TRBV5-6|-
CASSFTGDSNQPQHF
TGTGCCAGCAGCTTCACGGGGGACTCGAATCAGCCCCAGCATTTT
>TRBJ2-2|few|TRBV7-6|TRBD2
CASSPRGVPANTGELFF
TGTGCCAGCAGCCCTCGGGGGGTGCCCGCGAACACCGGGGAGCTGTTTTTT
>TRBJ1-2|-|TRBV4-2|-
CASSPTGDGYTF
TGTGCCAGCAGCCCGACGGGAGATGGCTACACCTTC
>TRBJ1-3|few|TRBV4-2|-
CGTLDLGGNTIYF
TGTGGCACACTGGATCTGGGGGGAAACACCATATATTTT
>TRBJ1-1|many|TRBV11-2|-
CASSRTGRNTEAFF
TGTGCCAGCAGCCGTACGGGAAGGAACACTGAAGCTTTCTTT
>TRBJ2-7|few|TRBV6-2/TRBV6-3|TRBD1
CASSYFPGTGRPTEQYF
TGTGCCAGCAGTTACTTCCCCGGGACAGGTCGGCCCACCGAGCAGTACTTC
>TRBJ2-4|-|TRBV12-3/TRBV12-4|TRBD1
CASRPGQGALGVQYF
TGTGCCAGCAGACCGGGACAGGGGGCTCTCGGGGTTCAGTACTTC
>TRBJ2-1|many|TRBV28|-
CATRTPGYNEQFF
TGTGCCACGAGGACACCAGGATACAATGAGCAGTTCTTC
>TRBJ1-1|many|TRBV6-6|-
CASSLVRQNTEAFF
TGTGCCAGCAGCCTGGTCCGGCAGAACACTGAAGCTTTCTTT
>TRBJ1-5|many|TRBV7-2|-
CASSLDAGPQPQHF
TGTGCCAGCAGCTTAGATGCGGGCCCTCAGCCCCAGCATTTT
>TRBJ2-7|few|TRBV12-3/TRBV12-4|-
CAISAGASAYEQYF
TGTGCCATTTCGGCAGGGGCATCGGCCTACGAGCAGTACTTC
>TRBJ1-2|few|TRBV14|-
CASSHGGASGYTF
TGTGCCAGCAGCCATGGGGGGGCGTCTGGCTACACCTTC
>TRBJ2-7|many|TRBV6-6|TRBD1
CASSYRGQGGEQYF
TGTGCCAGCAGTTACCGCGGACAGGGTGGCGAGCAGTACTTC
>TRBJ1-2|-|TRBV29-1|-
CSAPERGHGYTF
TGCAGCGCTCCCGAGAGGGGTCATGGCTACACCTTC
>TRBJ2-1|-|TRBV25-1|-
CANSAREPYNEHFF
TGTGCCAACAGTGCCCGGGAGCCCTACAATGAGCACTTCTTC
>TRBJ2-5|many|TRBV7-6|-
CASSQGPGPETQYF
TGTGCCAGCAGCCAGGGACCTGGGCCAGAGACCCAGTACTTC
>TRBJ2-5|many|TRBV7-6|TRBD2
CASSPRLAGAPETQYF
TGTGCCAGCAGCCCTAGACTAGCGGGGGCCCCAGAGACCCAGTACTTC
>TRBJ2-1|few|TRBV14|TRBD1
CASSQIGGPYNEQFF
TGTGCCAGCAGCCAAATAGGGGGCCCCTACAATGAGCAGTTCTTC
>TRBJ2-7|many|TRBV7-9|TRBD1
CASSIPSDRGYEQYF
TGTGCCAGCAGCATACCATCAGACAGGGGCTACGAGCAGTACTTC
>TRBJ2-7|-|TRBV14|TRBD1
CASSQLGTDYEQYF
TGTGCCAGCAGCCAATTGGGGACAGACTACGAGCAGTACTTC
>TRBJ2-1|few|TRBV27|-
CASGRTENEQFF
TGTGCCAGCGGACGGACTGAAAATGAGCAGTTCTTC
>TRBJ2-7|-|TRBV24-1|TRBD1
CATRHRGIFPSYEQYF
TGTGCCACCAGACACAGGGGCATTTTCCCATCCTACGAGCAGTACTTC
>TRBJ2-1|-|TRBV4-3|-
CASSLRGAFNEQFF
TGCGCCAGCAGCCTCCGGGGGGCTTTCAATGAGCAGTTCTTC
>TRBJ2-5|-|TRBV6-6|TRBD1
CASSYSGTGNRLQETQYF
TGTGCCAGCAGTTACTCCGGGACAGGGAATCGGCTTCAAGAGACCCAGTACTTC
>TRBJ2-1|-|TRBV12-3/TRBV12-4|-
CASAWTGRGNEQFF
TGTGCCAGCGCCTGGACAGGGAGGGGTAATGAGCAGTTCTTC